The next 26 T cell receptor beta chains were all read from a single sample in a study of shared clonotypes between healthy human individuals. Here immunoSEQ multiplex PCR was the method, and the copy in TCRdb shows in-frame clones only, minus some. The sample comprises approximately 500,000 clones, about 79% of which are singletons, and roughly an eighth rests with the top ten. The sequencing input was PBMCs. These receptors were taken from a woman aged 40 to 50 in good health. Some clones in this sample may be carry-over from other donors' samples.

The chain carries TRBV29-1 and TRBJ2-4, with 12 bases aligning to TRBD2. CDR1 is SQVTM and CDR2 is ANQGSEA in the germline V gene. This CDR3 spans 16 amino acids. V lost 4 bases to trimming and J lost 4 bases; unmatched junction nucleotides: 8. The CDR3 loop is CSVAFLAGGRKNIQYF. CDR3 nucleotide sequence: TGCAGCGTTGCCTTCCTAGCGGGAGGGAGGAAAAACATTCAGTACTTC.

In its sample, this clone was seen a few times. The rearrangement links TRBV6-1 to TRBJ2-3; D may be TRBD2 (5 bases). The germline V and J ends were trimmed by 5 bases and 2 bases, with 14 bases remaining between them. The CDR3 spans 15 residues. Germline V gene sequence: CDR1 MNHNS, CDR2 SASEGT. The CDR3: CASSSTDSTTDTQYF. The CDR3 coding sequence is TGTGCCAGCAGTAGTACGGACTCGACCACAGATACGCAGTATTTT.

The chain recombines TRBV18 with TRBJ2-5, with TRBD2 matching 8 bases. CDR1 is KGHSH and CDR2 is LQKENI in the germline V gene. V lost 6 bases to trimming and J lost 5 bases; unmatched junction nucleotides: 11. This CDR3 is 15 amino acids long. The DNA for the CDR3 is TGTGCCAGCTCCGGACTAGCATCCAGGGAGGAGACCCAGTACTTC. This sequence encodes CASSGLASREETQYF. Based on the CDR3 plus reference TRBV18 and TRBJ2-5, the full variable domain is NAGVMQNPRHLVRRRGQEARLRCSPMKGHSHVYWYRQLPEEGLKFMVYLQKENIIDESGMPKERFSAEFPKEGPSILRIQQVVRGDSAAYFCASSGLASREETQYFGPGTRLLVL.

The rearrangement uses TRBV11-3 and TRBJ2-5, with no clear D. Per the germline V gene, CDR1 is SGHNT and CDR2 is YENEEA. The CDR3 is made up of 13 amino acids. With 1 base removed from V and 5 bases from J, the gap between germline ends came to 8 bases. The CDR3 coding sequence is TGTGCCAGCAGCTTAGGGTACGAGGAGACCCAGTACTTC. Amino acids: CASSLGYEETQYF.

The chain recombines TRBV18 with TRBJ2-7, with a possible D match to TRBD2 (6 bases). V lost 3 bases to trimming and J lost 7 bases, with 13 bases between them. Per the germline V gene, CDR1 is KGHSH and CDR2 is LQKENI. This CDR3 has 13 residues. CDR3 in amino acids: CASSPGRGREQYF. As DNA, the CDR3 is TGTGCCAGCTCACCCGGCCGGGGGAGGGAGCAGTACTTC.

This chain links TRBV7-6 with TRBJ1-1, with TRBD1 as a possible D gene (5 bases). Germline V gene data show CDR1 as SGHVS and CDR2 as FNYEAQ. V was clipped by 4 bases and J by 8 bases, with 14 bases between them. This CDR3 is 13 amino acids long. CDR3 nucleotides: TGTGCCAGCAGCTCAAGCCCCGGGACGGAAGCTTTCTTT. Residues: CASSSSPGTEAFF.

The CDR3 sequence is CASSPVVASEQYF. The CDR3 DNA reads TGTGCCAGCTCACCCGTAGTGGCCTCCGAGCAGTACTTC. The chain uses TRBV18 and TRBJ2-7; the D is unclear. This CDR3 comprises 13 residues. Germline-derived CDR1 and CDR2 are KGHSH and LQKENI. The V end was cut by 3 bases, the J end by 6 bases, with 12 bases between. The full variable domain, completed using reference TRBV18 and TRBJ2-7, is NAGVMQNPRHLVRRRGQEARLRCSPMKGHSHVYWYRQLPEEGLKFMVYLQKENIIDESGMPKERFSAEFPKEGPSILRIQQVVRGDSAAYFCASSPVVASEQYFGPGTRLTVT.

This clone was seen repeatedly, ten times or more. The chain combines TRBV11-3 with TRBJ2-7; TRBD2 might be the D (5 bases). The V end was cut by 6 bases, the J end by 1 base, with 13 bases between. In germline, CDR1 is SGHNT, CDR2 YENEEA. The CDR3 covers 14 residues. CDR3 sequence (DNA): TGTGCCAGCAGTCGCGAGGGCTCATCCTACGAGCAGTACTTC. Protein product: CASSREGSSYEQYF.

The chain recombines TRBV28 with TRBJ2-2; TRBD2 agrees at 8 bases. This CDR3 contains 16 residues. V lost 6 bases, J lost 6 bases, and 12 bases stayed unmatched. CDR1 is MDHEN, CDR2 SYDVKM, per germline. CDR3 sequence reads: CASRPLERETSGELFF. CDR3 nucleotides: TGTGCCAGCAGGCCCCTGGAGCGGGAGACCTCCGGGGAGCTGTTTTTT. The full variable domain, its missing parts supplied by reference TRBV28 and TRBJ2-2, is DVKVTQSSRYLVKRTGEKVFLECVQDMDHENMFWYRQDPGLGLRLIYFSYDVKMKEKGDIPEGYSVSREKKERFSLILESASTNQTSMYLCASRPLERETSGELFFGEGSRLTVL.

The V gene is TRBV4-2, the J gene TRBJ2-1; D is undetermined. Germline V gene data show CDR1 as LGHNA and CDR2 as YNFKEQ. This CDR3 spans 13 amino acids. V gave up 4 bases and J gave up 6 bases, with 10 bases separating them. The CDR3 protein is CASSLRLGNEQFF. In DNA, the CDR3 is TGTGCCAGCAGCCTAAGATTAGGCAATGAGCAGTTCTTC.

This clone occurred a few times. The chain uses TRBV5-1 and TRBJ2-2; TRBD1 might be the D (7 bases). V dropped 2 bases and J dropped 7 bases, with 15 bases sitting between them. Germline CDR1 is SGHRS and CDR2 is YFSETQ. This CDR3 has 15 residues. This chain's CDR3 is CASSFQGGSVGELFF. The CDR3 DNA follows: TGCGCCAGCAGCTTCCAGGGGGGCTCGGTCGGGGAGCTGTTTTTT. Looking up the rest from reference TRBV5-1 and TRBJ2-2 gives the full variable domain: KAGVTQTPRYLIKTRGQQVTLSCSPISGHRSVSWYQQTPGQGLQFLFEYFSETQRNKGNFPGRFSGRQFSNSRSEMNVSTLELGDSALYLCASSFQGGSVGELFFGEGSRLTVL.

V is TRBV5-1 and J is TRBJ1-2, with D maybe TRBD1 (6 bases). The V gene lost 0 bases and the J gene lost 1 base, with 10 bases spanning the gap. The CDR3 length is 15 residues. Per the germline V gene, CDR1 is SGHRS and CDR2 is YFSETQ. The CDR3 spells CASSLEGHGNYGYTF. CDR3 DNA sequence: TGCGCCAGCAGCTTGGAGGGACATGGTAACTATGGCTACACCTTC.

The gene calls are TRBV5-3 and TRBJ2-7, with D hard to call. TRBV5-3 is reported as an ORF; its role is uncertain. The ends were cut back, 3 bases at V and 6 bases at J, with 7 bases in the middle. This CDR3 has 11 residues. As DNA, the CDR3 is TGTGCCAGAAGCTCCCATAGCGAGCAGTACTTC. Its translation: CARSSHSEQYF.

This chain joins TRBV6-1 and TRBJ1-1; the D is unclear. The ends were cut back, 6 bases at V and 1 base at J, with 12 bases in the middle. In germline, CDR1 is MNHNS, CDR2 SASEGT. This CDR3 has 14 amino acids. CDR3 sequence reads: CASRYSWGNTEAFF. The CDR3 bases are TGTGCCAGCAGATATTCTTGGGGGAACACTGAAGCTTTCTTT.

CDR3 sequence: CASSFGPIGTSGRNEQYF. As DNA, the CDR3 is TGTGCCAGCAGTTTTGGGCCTATCGGGACTAGCGGGAGAAACGAGCAGTACTTC. The chain uses TRBV27 and TRBJ2-7; 14 nucleotides align to TRBD2. Germline V CDR1 and CDR2: MNHEY, SMNVEV (reference sequence). V trimming: 3 bases; J trimming: 5 bases; junction bases outside the gene matches: 12. The CDR3 consists of 18 residues.

Many counts were recorded for this clone. The J gene is TRBJ2-7, the V gene TRBV10-2, with D maybe TRBD2 (7 bases). CDR3 length equals 18 residues. The germline CDR1 and CDR2 sequences are WSHSY and SAAADI. The V end lost 2 bases, the J end lost 1 base, and 21 bases lay between the germline ends. The CDR3 bases are TGCGCCAGCAGTGAGGGGGGGCCGGGGCTAGCGGATTCCTACGAGCAGTACTTC. Translated: CASSEGGPGLADSYEQYF.

This clone was picked up a small number of times. V usage is TRBV27 and J usage is TRBJ2-7; 11 bases are shared with TRBD2. The CDR3 sequence is 15 residues long. With V trimmed by 0 bases and J by 7 bases, 5 bases remained unmatched. CDR1 is MNHEY and CDR2 is SMNVEV in the germline V gene (reference sequence). Written as DNA, the CDR3 is TGTGCCAGCAGTTTATCCGGGACTAGCGGCGGGGAGCAGTACTTC. Amino acid sequence: CASSLSGTSGGEQYF.

The rearrangement links TRBV7-8 to TRBJ1-2, with 8 bases fitting TRBD1. Germline lookup yields CDR1 SGHVS and CDR2 FQNEAQ. The CDR3 extends over 14 amino acids. V shed 4 bases and J 3 bases; nucleotides not matched to a gene: 4. CDR3 sequence (DNA): TGTGCCAGCAGCTGGACAGGGAGAGACTATGGCTACACCTTC. Its translation: CASSWTGRDYGYTF.

The chain links TRBV14 to TRBJ2-3, with a weak D call TRBD1 (5 bases). Germline V gives CDR1 SGHDN, CDR2 FVKESK. CDR3 length: 17 residues. Trimming shortened V by 0 bases and J by 0 bases, and 13 bases separated the two germline ends. The chain's CDR3 is CASSQDSGFSSTDTQYF. The DNA of the CDR3 is TGTGCCAGCAGCCAAGATTCAGGGTTTTCTAGCACAGATACGCAGTATTTT.

This clone was observed a few times. The chain joins TRBV7-3 to TRBJ2-5; D remains ambiguous. The CDR3 contains 15 residues. CDR1 is SGHTA and CDR2 is FQGTGA in the germline V gene. Deletions cut 5 bases from V and 4 bases from J, with 17 bases between. CDR3 in DNA: TGTGCCAGCAGCCCGACCGAAAATCCCTCAGAGACCCAGTACTTC. It specifies CASSPTENPSETQYF.

This clone was detected once. The chain couples TRBV2 to TRBJ2-5; D is undetermined. This CDR3 contains 12 residues. Germline V gives CDR1 SNHLY, CDR2 FYNNEI. Trimming pared 6 bases from V and 1 base from J, leaving 6 bases between. The CDR3 DNA follows: TGTGCCAGCAGGGCCATCCAAGAGACCCAGTACTTC. Amino acid sequence: CASRAIQETQYF.

This clone was detected a few times. This sequence joins TRBV28 and TRBJ1-5; 8 nucleotides match TRBD1. The CDR3 contains 14 residues. V lost 6 bases and J lost 3; bases outside the gene matches: 4. CDR1 is MDHEN, CDR2 SYDVKM, per germline. CDR3 amino acids: CASRAGGSNQPQHF. The CDR3 DNA is TGTGCCAGCAGAGCAGGGGGCTCCAATCAGCCCCAGCATTTT.

The chain recombines TRBV6-1 with TRBJ1-2, with 7 bases identical to TRBD1. CDR1 is MNHNS, CDR2 SASEGT, per germline. The ends lost 6 bases at V and 1 base at J; junction bases unmatched: 5. The CDR3 consists of 14 residues. For the CDR3, the DNA is TGTGCCAGCAGCACCACAGGGGTTAACTATGGCTACACCTTC. The encoded protein is CASSTTGVNYGYTF.

The chain couples TRBV4-1 to TRBJ2-3, with TRBD2 matching over 8 bases. CDR1 is MGHRA and CDR2 is YSYEKL in the germline V gene. V lost 0 bases to trimming and J lost 0 bases; unmatched junction nucleotides: 5. The CDR3 runs to 17 residues. The CDR3 region is CASSQDFASGSTDTQYF. DNA for the CDR3: TGCGCCAGCAGCCAAGATTTCGCTAGCGGGAGCACAGATACGCAGTATTTT.

V usage is TRBV2 and J usage is TRBJ2-4; no definite D call. V was clipped by 4 bases and J by 8 bases, with 6 bases between them. The CDR3 is 11 amino acids. The germline V gene encodes CDR1 SNHLY and CDR2 FYNNEI. This chain's CDR3 is CASSGMDIQYF. For the CDR3, the DNA is TGTGCCAGCAGTGGAATGGACATTCAGTACTTC.

The J gene is TRBJ2-7, the V gene TRBV30; 7 bases are a match to TRBD2. The CDR3 sequence is 16 residues long. V lost 7 bases and J lost 6; bases outside the gene matches: 21. Germline values: CDR1 GTSNPN, CDR2 SVGIG (reference sequence). This CDR3 is CASLAGKTRRGGEQYF. In nucleotides, the CDR3 is TGTGCCTCCTTAGCGGGCAAAACCCGAAGAGGCGGCGAGCAGTACTTC.